Below, 11 T cell receptor beta chains from the same sample are listed, as sequenced in a study of blood T cell repertoires in COVID-19. Assay used: immunoSEQ multiplex PCR; TCRdb lists only in-frame clones, some missing. Among some 700,000 clones listed, 85% to 90% were seen once. The sequenced sample was peripheral blood. These receptors originate from a woman under 30 with acute or convalescent COVID-19.

This rearrangement joins TRBV11-1 to TRBJ2-7, with D possibly matching TRBD1 (5 bases). V was shortened by 6 bases and J by 6 bases, with 12 bases between the two germline ends. CDR1 is SGHAT and CDR2 is FQDESV in the germline V gene (reference sequence). This CDR3 is built from 12 residues. CDR3: CASSFQGLEQYF. In DNA, the CDR3 is TGTGCCAGCAGTTTCCAGGGTCTCGAGCAGTACTTC.

This clone is a singleton in its sample. V and J are TRBV9 and TRBJ2-2; 10 nucleotides agree with TRBD2. V dropped 3 bases and J dropped 3; count of bases not matched to a gene: 5. CDR1 is SGDLS, CDR2 YYNGEE, per germline. The CDR3 contains 16 residues. The CDR3 region has the DNA TGTGCCAGCAGCGCCCCTAGCGGGGGTTACACCGGGGAGCTGTTTTTT. This gives the protein CASSAPSGGYTGELFF.

The rearrangement links TRBV6-6 to TRBJ2-2, with D tentatively TRBD2 (6 bases). This CDR3 contains 15 residues. Germline-derived CDR1 and CDR2 are MNHNY and SVGAGI (reference sequence). V dropped 6 bases and J dropped 2 bases, with 13 bases sitting between them. DNA for the CDR3: TGTGCCAGCAGCCCATCCGGGAGAAACACCGGGGAGCTGTTTTTT. Its protein product is CASSPSGRNTGELFF.

The chain employs TRBV7-9 and TRBJ2-3; the D is unclear. Deletions cut 2 bases from V and 2 bases from J, with 8 bases between. Germline values: CDR1 SEHNR, CDR2 FQNEAQ (reference sequence). This CDR3 spans 14 amino acids. The CDR3: CASSLPLSTDTQYF. In nucleotides, the CDR3 is TGTGCCAGCAGCTTACCCCTATCCACAGATACGCAGTATTTT.

Points on this clone: The sample carries other DNA sequences with the same CDR3. This chain links TRBV6-4 with TRBJ2-3; 9 nucleotides line up with TRBD2. This CDR3 region has 15 residues. V shed 3 bases and J 3 bases; nucleotides not matched to a gene: 4. The V gene's germline CDR1 is MRHNA and CDR2 SNTAGT. Here the CDR3 reads CASSEGSGGTDTQYF. In DNA, the CDR3 is TGTGCCAGCAGTGAGGGTAGCGGGGGTACAGATACGCAGTATTTT.

The V and J genes are TRBV5-5 and TRBJ1-2, with 7 bases fitting TRBD1. CDR1 and CDR2 from the germline V gene are SGHKS and YYEKEE (reference sequence). The trim removed 2 bases at V and 6 bases at J, leaving 16 bases unmatched. The CDR3 length is 17 residues. DNA for the CDR3: TGTGCCAGCAGCTTAAATTCACTTTTGCGGGACAGCCATGGCTACACCTTC. Translation: CASSLNSLLRDSHGYTF.

The rearrangement uses TRBV4-1 and TRBJ2-7; 8 bases agree with TRBD1. The CDR3 extends over 18 amino acids. The germline V gene has CDR1 MGHRA and CDR2 YSYEKL. V lost 1 base, J lost 3 bases, and 14 bases stayed unmatched. The CDR3 nucleotides read TGCGCCAGCAGCCAAGGGCGGACAGGGTTCGGCGGGAACTACGAGCAGTACTTC. Its protein product is CASSQGRTGFGGNYEQYF.

The genes are TRBV7-9 and TRBJ1-2; 7 positions match TRBD1. The CDR3 length is 13 residues. The germline V gene encodes CDR1 SEHNR and CDR2 FQNEAQ (reference sequence). V was pared by 6 bases and J by 4 bases, with 5 bases of the junction left unmatched. The DNA of the CDR3 is TGTGCCAGCAGGGAGACAGGGTCCTATGGCTACACCTTC. Translated, it gives CASRETGSYGYTF.

V gene TRBV4-3 combines with J gene TRBJ2-1; 8 bases map to TRBD1. This CDR3 contains 13 residues. Germline values: CDR1 LGHNA, CDR2 YSLEER. J gave up 7 bases and V 4 bases, and 3 bases lay outside the gene matches. The CDR3 reads CASSLQGANEQFF. The CDR3 nucleotides read TGCGCCAGCAGCCTCCAGGGGGCGAATGAGCAGTTCTTC.

This chain links TRBV29-1 with TRBJ1-2; maybe TRBD1 (6 bases). V was pared by 2 bases and J by 12 bases, with 16 bases between. Germline V gene data show CDR1 as SQVTM and CDR2 as ANQGSEA. The CDR3 extends over 12 amino acids. The CDR3 spells CSVEPPAGENTF. CDR3 DNA sequence: TGCAGCGTTGAACCACCGGCAGGGGAAAACACCTTC.

V and J are TRBV19 and TRBJ2-7; a weak D match, TRBD2 (6 bases). The CDR3 sequence is 14 residues long. V lost 5 bases and J lost 5, with 16 bases in between. CDR1 is LNHDA, CDR2 SQIVND, per germline (reference sequence). CDR3 loop: CASSRGTPVDEQYF. The CDR3 DNA reads as TGTGCCAGTAGTCGGGGGACCCCCGTCGACGAGCAGTACTTC.